Following are 21 T cell receptor beta chains from one sample sequenced in a study of blood T cells in healthy people across ages (dated by TCRdb to the mid-2010s). To prepare the library, 5' RACE was applied. TCRdb records Illumina HiSeq 2500 as the sequencer. The second PCR ran for about 6 to 12 cycles and used a J-beta primer mix along with a sample-barcoded 5' primer. TCRdb reworked the public reads: Q25 trimming with fastp, MiXCR clone assembly, productive beta chains retained. CDR3 protein duplicates are merged, each entry listing the most common genes and DNA. This sample comprises just under 550,000 distinct CDR3 sequences, around 24% of them detected only once. In total, the top ten clones hold 8.7% of the sample. The same data also went into a second study, on T cells of mothers and their children.

Sequencing was carried out using blood. These receptors were obtained from a boy younger than 18 in good health.

The J gene is TRBJ1-4, the V gene TRBV6-4; TRBD1 might be the D (5 bases). Between the trimmed V and J ends, which lost 5 bases and 5 bases, there was a span of 12 bases. CDR1 is MRHNA, CDR2 SNTAGT, per germline. The CDR3 runs to 14 residues. CDR3: CASSYAGGNEKLFF. For the CDR3, the DNA is TGTGCCAGCAGTTACGCGGGGGGAAATGAAAAACTGTTTTTT.

This clonotype showed up just a few times. The rearrangement joins TRBV21-1 to TRBJ2-2; the table gives TRBD1 as D, unverified against the DNA. TRBV21-1 is a pseudogene. The CDR3 has 17 residues. CDR3 region: CASSKSRQGVSTGELFF. The CDR3 DNA reads TGTGCCAGCAGCAAATCTCGACAGGGGGTTTCTACCGGGGAGCTGTTTTTT.

This chain connects TRBV9 to TRBJ1-4; 7 bases line up with TRBD1. This CDR3 comprises 16 residues. In germline, CDR1 is SGDLS, CDR2 YYNGEE. Trimming removed 0 bases from V and 8 bases from J; junction bases left unmatched: 10. Here the CDR3 DNA reads TGTGCCAGCAGCGTAGGAGGAGGGGGCGAGGAGGAAAAACTGTTTTTT. Its translation is CASSVGGGGEEEKLFF. The variable domain in full, completed from reference TRBV9 and TRBJ1-4, reads DSGVTQTPKHLITATGQRVTLRCSPRSGDLSVYWYQQSLDQGLQFLIQYYNGEERAKGNILERFSAQQFPDLHSELNLSSLELGDSALYFCASSVGGGGEEEKLFFGSGTQLSVL.

The table lists this clonotype with a few counts. This chain connects TRBV30 to TRBJ2-5, with a weak D call TRBD2 (5 bases). This CDR3 region has 13 residues. Trimming shortened V by 0 bases and J by 5 bases, and 10 bases separated the two germline ends. Germline loops: CDR1 GTSNPN, CDR2 SVGIG (reference sequence). The CDR3 region is CAWSVHTGETQYF. As DNA, the CDR3 is TGTGCCTGGAGTGTACATACGGGGGAGACCCAGTACTTC.

The chain joins TRBV28 to TRBJ2-5; D gene ambiguous. V was shortened by 5 bases and J by 2 bases, with 15 bases between the two germline ends. The CDR3 has 15 amino acids. Germline assignment: CDR1 MDHEN and CDR2 SYDVKM. For the CDR3, the DNA is TGTGCCAGCAGTCGCCCCCCACAGCTTCAAGAGACCCAGTACTTC. Translation: CASSRPPQLQETQYF.

J is TRBJ2-3 and V is TRBV20-1, with 8 bases lining up with TRBD2. From germline, CDR1 is DFQATT and CDR2 SNEGSKA (reference sequence). The CDR3 is 15 residues long. J lost 3 bases, V lost 6 bases, and 11 bases had no gene match. The CDR3: CSASGGSGNTDTQYF. The CDR3 DNA reads as TGCAGTGCCTCCGGGGGTAGCGGGAATACAGATACGCAGTATTTT.

The V call is TRBV7-3, the J call TRBJ2-5; TRBD1 agrees at 10 bases. The J call is doubtful: the DNA matches TRBJ2-1 better. CDR1 and CDR2 (germline): SGHTA, FQGTGA. The CDR3 covers 13 residues. CDR3 DNA: TGTGCCAGCAGCATAGACAGGGGGCATCAGCAGTTCTTC. Translated, it gives CASSIDRGHQQFF.

This clonotype has a count of ten or more. This rearrangement joins TRBV29-1 to TRBJ2-5; D not resolved. The CDR3 loop spans 12 amino acids. The germline gives CDR1 SQVTM, CDR2 ANQGSEA. V was clipped by 2 bases and J by 5 bases, with 9 bases between them. DNA of the CDR3: TGCAGCGTTGAAACGCGGCGGGAGACCCAGTACTTC. Translated, it gives CSVETRRETQYF.

The genes are TRBV9 and TRBJ2-5, with D perhaps TRBD1 (6 bases). Gene TRBJ2-1 matches the end of the DNA better, so the J call may be wrong. Germline V gives CDR1 SGDLS, CDR2 YYNGEE. The CDR3 is made up of 17 amino acids. CDR3 in DNA: TGTGCCAGCAGCGTTGAAGGGGACACACGACCCTACAATGAGCAGTTCTTC. This encodes CASSVEGDTRPYNEQFF.

This clonotype has just a few counts. This chain links TRBV5-1 with TRBJ1-1; possible D gene TRBD1, 6 bases. V lost 7 bases and J 3 bases, leaving 16 bases between the germline ends. CDR3 length: 14 amino acids. Looked up from germline, CDR1 is SGHRS and CDR2 is YFSETQ. CDR3 nucleotide sequence: TGCGCCAGCGGGCGAGGGGGTACGGACACTGAAGCTTTCTTT. It is translated as CASGRGGTDTEAFF.

This clonotype was picked up a small number of times. This chain connects TRBV7-3 to TRBJ2-5; D gene unclear. Germline CDR1 reads SGHTA; CDR2 reads FQGTGA. V lost 8 bases to trimming and J lost 2 bases, with 21 bases between them. The CDR3 is made up of 16 amino acids. CDR3 in amino acids: CASLPLTKDEQETQYF. Here the CDR3 DNA reads TGTGCCAGCCTCCCCCTAACGAAAGACGAACAAGAGACCCAGTACTTC.

Concerning this clonotype: One junction end disagrees with the germline gene, perhaps due to a read error. The chain employs TRBV3-1 and TRBJ2-4, with TRBD2 as a possible D gene (6 bases). The CDR3 runs to 15 residues. Per germline, CDR1 LGHDT and CDR2 YNNKEL (reference sequence). Here the CDR3 DNA reads TGTGCCTGCAGCCCGGAGGCATCGGCGGGGAACATTCAGTACTTC. This codes for CACSPEASAGNIQYF.

This clonotype appeared many times. The chain recombines TRBV7-9 with TRBJ2-7; D tentatively reads TRBD1 or TRBD2 (5 bases each). The germline V gene has CDR1 SEHNR and CDR2 FQNEAQ (reference sequence). The CDR3 extends over 17 amino acids. V was trimmed by 6 bases and J by 0 bases, leaving 21 bases between them. The chain's CDR3 is CASSFSPRDGASYEQYF. The CDR3 coding sequence is TGTGCCAGCAGTTTCAGCCCCCGGGACGGAGCCTCCTACGAGCAGTACTTC.

This clonotype has only one observation. The chain uses TRBV30 and TRBJ2-7; the D is unclear. This CDR3 comprises 12 residues. CDR1 is GTSNPN, CDR2 SVGIG, per germline (reference sequence). V lost 3 bases, J lost 4 bases, and 10 bases lay in between. The CDR3 spells CAWRDWGYEQYF. DNA of the CDR3: TGTGCCTGGAGAGACTGGGGTTACGAGCAGTACTTC.

At least ten counts were recorded for this clonotype. V is TRBV5-4 and J is TRBJ1-1; no reliable D call. Germline values: CDR1 SGHNT, CDR2 YYREEE (reference sequence). The CDR3 contains 14 residues. Trimming pared 0 bases from V and 1 base from J, leaving 7 bases between. CDR3 residues: CASSLAAANTEAFF. CDR3 nucleotides: TGTGCCAGCAGCTTGGCCGCGGCGAACACTGAAGCTTTCTTT.

This clonotype has more than one count but fewer than ten. The chain joins TRBV6-2 or TRBV6-3 to TRBJ2-5, with D maybe TRBD1 (6 bases). The CDR3 loop spans 14 amino acids. Germline assignment: CDR1 MNHEY and CDR2 SVGEGT. Trimming pared 6 bases from V and 6 bases from J, leaving 17 bases between. The CDR3 nucleotides read TGTGCCAGCAGCCAAGCGGACAGCCGCAAGACCCAGTACTTC. This sequence encodes CASSQADSRKTQYF.

This rearrangement joins TRBV7-3 to TRBJ2-5; D call uncertain. This CDR3 contains 14 residues. The germline V and J ends were trimmed by 0 bases and 0 bases, with 5 bases remaining between them. Germline V lookup: CDR1 SGHTA, CDR2 FQGTGA. The CDR3 coding sequence is TGTGCCAGCAGCTTAACCCCAGACCAAGAGACCCAGTACTTC. This sequence encodes CASSLTPDQETQYF.

This clonotype was seen once. The genes are TRBV6-1 and TRBJ2-4, with a weak D call TRBD1 (6 bases). The CDR3 runs 16 residues. V dropped 6 bases and J dropped 3 bases, with 18 bases sitting between them. The germline CDR1 and CDR2 sequences are MNHNS and SASEGT. The CDR3, as DNA: TGTGCCAGCAGACCACCCACAGGGATTGGCAAAAACATTCAGTACTTC. This codes for CASRPPTGIGKNIQYF.

The gene calls are TRBV7-9 and TRBJ1-4; maybe TRBD1 (6 bases). This CDR3 region has 15 residues. The V gene's germline CDR1 is SEHNR and CDR2 FQNEAQ (reference sequence). The V and J ends lost 5 bases and 7 bases respectively, with 17 bases between them. CDR3 region: CASSPDRTRFEKLFF. CDR3 sequence (DNA): TGTGCCAGCAGCCCAGACAGGACCCGGTTTGAAAAACTGTTTTTT.

This clonotype was recorded a few times. The chain links TRBV5-1 to TRBJ1-1, with a tentative D call TRBD1 (6 bases). V lost 0 bases, J lost 2 bases, and 11 bases lay in between. Per the germline V gene, CDR1 is SGHRS and CDR2 is YFSETQ. This CDR3 is built from 15 residues. This CDR3 is CASSLVGGGNTEAFF. DNA for the CDR3: TGCGCCAGCAGCTTGGTAGGGGGGGGCAACACTGAAGCTTTCTTT.

The rearrangement joins TRBV3-1 to TRBJ1-3, with 7 nucleotides matching TRBD1. CDR1 is LGHDT and CDR2 is YNNKEL in the germline V gene (reference sequence). There are 16 residues in the CDR3. V dropped 4 bases and J dropped 4; count of bases not matched to a gene: 10. For the CDR3, the DNA is TGTGCCAGCAGCCCAGGTATGGGACAGCCAGGAAACACCATATATTTT. Its protein is CASSPGMGQPGNTIYF.